This TCR beta chain emerged from a study of STAT3 mutations in large granular lymphocyte leukemia. CDR3 length: 13 residues. Germline values: CDR1 SQVTM, CDR2 ANQGSEA. The junction had 6 bases not matched to a gene; V was cut back by 7 bases and J by 3 bases. Libraries were prepared by immunoSEQ multiplex PCR; TCRdb keeps only in-frame clonotypes and omits some of them. The sample contains about 12,000 clones, more than 75% of which appear only once. As regards this clone: Its antigen is not known.

Study results and caveats: Every T-LGLL patient had at least one immunodominant TCRbeta clonotype.

The sample consisted of peripheral blood mononuclear cells. V is TRBV29-1 and J is TRBJ1-2; TRBD1 agrees at 9 bases. This sequence was found in a man in his sixties with T-cell large granular lymphocyte leukemia. Some clones in this sample may be carry-over from other donors' samples. The CDR3 sequence: CSAGQGGDYGYTF. The CDR3 DNA reads as TGCAGCGCGGGACAGGGAGGGGACTATGGCTACACCTTC.